This section outlines one T cell receptor (beta chain) sequence together with its context. Amplification used 60 Vbeta primers and 13 Jbeta primers. Method: immunoSEQ multiplex PCR; TCRdb's copy keeps in-frame clones and lacks some. The sample carries over 130,000 clones, 70% to 90% recorded once. The entry originates in a study of cytomegalovirus exposure and HLA in healthy donors. Germline CDR1 is LNHDA and CDR2 is SQIVND (reference sequence). The CDR3 has 15 amino acids. V was clipped by 5 bases and J by 7 bases, with 17 bases between them. The gene calls are TRBV19 and TRBJ1-4; a weak D match, TRBD1 (5 bases). This TCR was sampled from a man aged 50 or older in good health and CMV-seronegative. The specimen was PBMCs. DNA of the CDR3: TGTGCCAGTAGTTTCTCGGGGGGGTACGGTGAAAAACTGTTTTTT. This translates into CASSFSGGYGEKLFF.